These 4 T cell receptor beta chains came from one sample sequenced in a study of CD8+ T cells in alopecia areata. Cutaneous lymph node cells were pooled, and they were sorted using CD4, CD8alpha, NKG2D, NKG2ACE and other markers. Extraction of RNA preceded its reverse transcription into cDNA, which served as the sequencing template. Clones were read by immunoSEQ multiplex PCR, and TCRdb kept only the in-frame ones, dropping some. The specimen has roughly 260,000 clones, none found just once. Sequenced: CD4+ T cells sorted from a lymph node. These receptors all stem from a C3H/HeJ mouse with alopecia areata. This strain's MHC haplotype is H2-k.

This clone was observed a few times. Gene and germline names: mouse. The CDR3 end is not reached by the read, which stops 4 residues before it; the germline J gene fills it in. The same CDR3 also results from other DNA sequences found in this sample. The chain employs TRBV1 and TRBJ2-1; 10 positions match TRBD1. V lost 4 bases, J lost 3 bases, and 3 bases stayed unmatched. Germline V lookup: CDR1 NSQYPW, CDR2 LRSPGD (reference sequence). The CDR3 length is 15 residues. The sequenced CDR3 bases are TGCACCTGCAGTGGGGACAGGGGTGGCTATGCT. Its translation: CTCSGDRGGYA. The complete CDR3 reads CTCSGDRGGYAEQFF. Supplemented by reference TRBV1 and TRBJ2-1, the full variable domain reads VTLLEQNPRWRLVPRGQAVNLRCILKNSQYPWMSWYQQDLQKQLQWLFTLRSPGDKEVKSLPGADYLATRVTDTELRLQVANMSQGRTLYCTCSGDRGGYAEQFFGPGTRLTVL.

Concerning this clone itself: Gene names and germline match the mouse. The read finishes 3 residues shy of the CDR3 end, and the germline J gene is used to complete it. V is TRBV1 and J is TRBJ1-6; the match to TRBD1 covers 10 bases. TRBJ1-6 has ORF status, its function being uncertain. CDR1 and CDR2 (germline): NSQYPW, LRSPGD (reference sequence). Unmatched junction bases numbered 7, after V lost 4 bases and J lost 7 bases. CDR3 length equals 16 residues. The CDR3 sequence: CTCSGGQGRRNSPLYF. The CDR3 bases that were read are TGCACCTGCAGTGGGGGACAGGGGAGGCGAAATTCGCCC.

This clone was detected only a few times. The genes and germline here are from mouse. The read stops 4 residues short of the end of the CDR3; the missing end is completed from the germline J gene. The chain is built from TRBV13-1 and TRBJ2-1; 8 positions match TRBD1. V dropped 4 bases and J dropped 5; count of bases not matched to a gene: 2. Germline lookup yields CDR1 NSHNY and CDR2 SYGAGN. The length of the CDR3 is 13 residues. The part of the CDR3 DNA that was read is TGTGCCAGCAGTAGGACAGGGAATGCT. It yields the protein CASSRTGNA. The whole CDR3 protein reads CASSRTGNAEQFF.

A few counts support this clone. Mouse names are used for the genes. Read data end 4 residues before the CDR3 end; the end is taken from the germline J gene. The chain combines TRBV13-3 with TRBJ2-7; possibly TRBD2 for D (6 bases). The CDR3 sequence is 13 residues long. Germline-derived CDR1 and CDR2 are NNHDY and SYVADS. CDR3 sequence: CASSDPWGYEQYF. The part of the CDR3 DNA that was read is TGTGCCAGCAGTGACCCTTGGGGGTAT.